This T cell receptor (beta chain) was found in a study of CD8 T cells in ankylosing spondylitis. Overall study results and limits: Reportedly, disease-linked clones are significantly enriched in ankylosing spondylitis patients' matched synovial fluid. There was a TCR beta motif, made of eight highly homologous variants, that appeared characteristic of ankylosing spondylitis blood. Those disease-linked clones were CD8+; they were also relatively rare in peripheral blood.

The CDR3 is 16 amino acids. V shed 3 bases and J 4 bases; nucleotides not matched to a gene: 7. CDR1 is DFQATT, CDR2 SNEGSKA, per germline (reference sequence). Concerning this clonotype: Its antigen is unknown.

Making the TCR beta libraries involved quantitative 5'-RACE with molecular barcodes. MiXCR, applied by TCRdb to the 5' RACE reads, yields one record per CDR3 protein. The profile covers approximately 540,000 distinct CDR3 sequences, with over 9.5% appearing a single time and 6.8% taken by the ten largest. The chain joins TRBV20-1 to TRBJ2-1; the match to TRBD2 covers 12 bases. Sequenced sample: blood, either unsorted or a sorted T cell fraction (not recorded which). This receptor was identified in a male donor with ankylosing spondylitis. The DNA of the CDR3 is TGCAGTGCTAGGTCACGACTAGCGGGAGTGTACAATGAGCAGTTCTTC. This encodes CSARSRLAGVYNEQFF.